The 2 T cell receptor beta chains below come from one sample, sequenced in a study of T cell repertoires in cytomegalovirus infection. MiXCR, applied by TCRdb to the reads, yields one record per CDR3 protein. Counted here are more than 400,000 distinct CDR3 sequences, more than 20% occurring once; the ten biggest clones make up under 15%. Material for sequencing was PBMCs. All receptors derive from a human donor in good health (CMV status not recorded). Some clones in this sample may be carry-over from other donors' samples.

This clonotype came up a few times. The CDR3: CASSFAGGQPQHF. The CDR3 nucleotides read TGTGCCAGCAGTTTCGCGGGAGGTCAGCCCCAGCATTTT. The chain employs TRBV12-3 or TRBV12-4 and TRBJ1-5; unclear D gene. CDR3 length equals 13 residues. V was trimmed by 3 bases and J by 6 bases, leaving 9 bases between them.

The CDR3 nucleotides are TGTGCCAGCAGTTTACAAACGGGCCCTCGGAACAATGAGCAGTTCTTC. This sequence encodes CASSLQTGPRNNEQFF. The rearrangement links TRBV12-3 or TRBV12-4 to TRBJ2-1; D call uncertain. The CDR3 loop spans 16 amino acids. The ends were cut back, 2 bases at V and 5 bases at J, with 16 bases in the middle.